The clone carrying this T cell receptor beta chain has at least ten counts. Antigen: not known. This sample stems from a study of spatial heterogeneity in lung cancer. For the study at large: On average, each unique TCR and UMI combination appeared more than ten times in raw reads. Study-wide points: Intratumoral expanded alpha and beta TCR counts were found to track tumor mutation counts.

The CDR3 has 13 residues. Germline assignment: CDR1 LGHDT and CDR2 YNNKEL (reference sequence). V gave up 0 bases and J gave up 15 bases, with 15 bases separating them. TCRdb reprocessed the 5' RACE reads via MiXCR and lists one record per CDR3 protein. The repertoire holds some 6,000 distinct CDR3 sequences, with 12% to 15% as singletons. Time point here: sample taken at primary tumor resection. The sample in question was lung tumor tissue, obtained at surgery. The rearrangement uses TRBV3-1 and TRBJ2-1; weak D call: TRBD2 (6 bases). The receptor's source is a male donor with early-stage non-small cell lung cancer. In DNA form, the CDR3 reads TGTGCCAGCAGCCAAGAGCCCGGGGGAATATCGTTCTTC. This translates into CASSQEPGGISFF.